This is a list of T cell receptor beta chains from one sample in a study of blood T cell repertoires in COVID-19. Sequenced by immunoSEQ multiplex PCR; TCRdb stores in-frame clones only, minus some. The data contain around 200,000 clones, about 85% of them singletons. Sequenced: peripheral blood. These receptors were taken from a woman aged 80 or over with acute or convalescent COVID-19. The CDR3 runs from the conserved cysteine through the conserved F or W. A D gene is named only where the DNA matches it firmly. Some rows mark clone size as missing; the rest say once, few, many or name a class of expanded clone.

CASSRRRGSGSGDEQFF,TGCGCCAGCAGCCGCCGACGGGGTAGCGGGAGCGGGGATGAGCAGTTCTTC,TRBV4-3,once,TRBJ2-1,TRBD2
CASSPRQGFYSPLHF,TGTGCCAGCAGCCCCCGACAGGGGTTTTATTCACCCCTCCACTTT,TRBV7-2,-,TRBJ1-6,TRBD1
CASSGGISYEQYF,TGTGCCAGCTCCGGCGGGATCTCCTACGAGCAGTACTTC,TRBV18,-,TRBJ2-7,-
CASSLDRNTGELFF,TGCGCCAGCAGCCTTGACAGGAACACCGGGGAGCTGTTTTTT,TRBV5-1,once,TRBJ2-2,-
CASRRAGGTGNTIYF,TGTGCCAGTAGAAGGGCAGGGGGCACTGGAAACACCATATATTTT,TRBV19,-,TRBJ1-3,TRBD1
CASSIDRVPGGRAGNTIYF,TGTGCCAGTAGTATAGATCGGGTGCCAGGGGGCCGAGCTGGAAACACCATATATTTT,TRBV19,-,TRBJ1-3,TRBD1
CASSVASGTSFLGETQYF,TGTGCCAGCAGCGTAGCTTCTGGGACTAGCTTTCTAGGGGAGACCCAGTACTTC,TRBV9,-,TRBJ2-5,TRBD2
CASSGGENTEAFF,TGTGCCAGCAGTGGAGGGGAGAACACTGAAGCTTTCTTT,TRBV28,-,TRBJ1-1,-
CASSARTGGRTETQYF,TGTGCCAGCAGCGCGCGTACGGGCGGGCGTACGGAGACCCAGTACTTC,TRBV7-6,-,TRBJ2-5,-
CASSYSGERNYGYTF,TGTGCCAGCAGTTACTCTGGGGAGCGCAACTATGGCTACACCTTC,TRBV6-5,-,TRBJ1-2,-
CASSLGPLRQFF,TGTGCCAGCAGCTTAGGGCCCTTAAGGCAGTTCTTC,TRBV11-2,-,TRBJ2-1,-
CASSVGVGRSYEQYF,TGTGCCAGCAGCGTAGGCGTTGGGAGATCCTACGAGCAGTACTTC,TRBV9,-,TRBJ2-7,-
CASSGTSGRATGELFF,TGTGCCAGCAGCGGGACTAGCGGGAGGGCCACCGGGGAGCTGTTTTTT,TRBV7-2,-,TRBJ2-2,TRBD2
CASSQVLTLAGVHNEQFF,TGCGCCAGCAGCCAAGTTCTGACACTAGCGGGAGTTCACAATGAGCAGTTCTTC,TRBV4-1,-,TRBJ2-1,TRBD2
CAIKLTGDVATEAFF,TGTGCCATCAAGCTAACAGGGGATGTCGCCACTGAAGCTTTCTTT,TRBV10-3,-,TRBJ1-1,TRBD1
CASSKQGPGNTIYF,TGTGCCAGCAGTAAACAGGGTCCTGGAAACACCATATATTTT,TRBV2,-,TRBJ1-3,-
CASRAYGQGKNIQYF,TGTGCCAGCAGAGCCTACGGACAGGGCAAAAACATTCAGTACTTC,TRBV7-2,-,TRBJ2-4,TRBD1
CASSLSLAGYNEQFF,TGCGCCAGCAGCTTGAGTCTAGCGGGTTACAATGAGCAGTTCTTC,TRBV5-1,few,TRBJ2-1,TRBD2
CASSRLLTDTQYF,TGTGCCAGCAGCCGCCTATTGACAGATACGCAGTATTTT,TRBV7-3,-,TRBJ2-3,-
CASSWRKGLARDEQFF,TGTGCCAGCAGTTGGCGGAAAGGGCTAGCTAGGGATGAGCAGTTCTTC,TRBV6-5,-,TRBJ2-1,-
CASSGRSSYEQYF,TGTGCCAGCAGCGGGAGGAGCTCCTACGAGCAGTACTTC,TRBV5-4,-,TRBJ2-7,-
CASSMDREGGYTF,TGCGCCAGCAGCATGGACAGGGAAGGTGGCTACACCTTC,TRBV5-1,-,TRBJ1-2,TRBD1
CASSSGAGDLYEQYF,TGTGCCAGCAGCTCTGGGGCAGGTGACCTCTACGAGCAGTACTTC,TRBV28,-,TRBJ2-7,-
CASSINRGGTYEQYF,TGTGCCAGCTCAATAAACAGGGGGGGAACCTACGAGCAGTACTTC,TRBV18,-,TRBJ2-7,-
CASSYRTGGYEQYF,TGTGCCAGCAGTTATCGGACAGGGGGCTACGAGCAGTACTTC,TRBV2,-,TRBJ2-7,TRBD1
CASSTRLGTNEKLFF,TGTGCCAGCAGCACCAGACTGGGAACTAATGAAAAACTGTTTTTT,TRBV7-9,-,TRBJ1-4,-
CAWSIDRYQPQHF,TGTGCCTGGAGTATCGACAGGTATCAGCCCCAGCATTTT,TRBV30,-,TRBJ1-5,-
CASSPGTGGGEQYF,TGCGCCAGCAGTCCCGGGACAGGGGGTGGCGAGCAGTACTTC,TRBV5-1,-,TRBJ2-7,TRBD1
CASSPPSPGGGTGELFF,TGTGCCAGCTCACCACCTTCCCCAGGGGGCGGCACCGGGGAGCTGTTTTTT,TRBV18,-,TRBJ2-2,TRBD1
CASSPGDKNIQYF,TGTGCCAGCAGTCCGGGGGACAAAAACATTCAGTACTTC,TRBV7-2,-,TRBJ2-4,-
CASSYSGGAGSNQPQHF,TGTGCCAGCAGTTACTCAGGGGGCGCGGGGTCTAATCAGCCCCAGCATTTT,TRBV6-2/TRBV6-3,-,TRBJ1-5,TRBD1
CASSLEGGGYTEAFF,TGTGCCAGCAGCTTAGAAGGAGGGGGCTACACTGAAGCTTTCTTT,TRBV7-2,few,TRBJ1-1,TRBD1
CAIKPHDSYEQYF,TGTGCCATCAAACCCCATGACAGCTACGAGCAGTACTTC,TRBV10-3,-,TRBJ2-7,-
CASSIESAGPQETQYF,TGTGCCAGTAGTATAGAATCAGCGGGGCCCCAAGAGACCCAGTACTTC,TRBV19,-,TRBJ2-5,TRBD2
CSAKGTEAFF,TGCAGTGCGAAAGGGACAGAAGCTTTCTTT,TRBV20-1,-,TRBJ1-1,-
CASSPEPQGIYQRGTQYF,TGTGCCAGTAGTCCCGAACCACAGGGGATTTACCAGAGGGGTACGCAGTATTTT,TRBV19,-,TRBJ2-3,TRBD1
CAARGSGANVLTF,TGTGCCGCCAGGGGGTCCGGGGCCAACGTCCTGACTTTC,TRBV10-3,few,TRBJ2-6,TRBD1
CASRGLGNYGYTF,TGTGCCAGTAGGGGGCTGGGAAACTATGGCTACACCTTC,TRBV27,-,TRBJ1-2,TRBD1
CASSSTPGRESPLHF,TGCGCCAGCAGCTCAACGCCGGGGAGGGAATCACCCCTCCACTTT,TRBV4-1,-,TRBJ1-6,-
CASSLVGQGPHTEAFF,TGTGCCAGCAGTTTAGTGGGACAGGGCCCTCACACTGAAGCTTTCTTT,TRBV27,-,TRBJ1-1,TRBD1
CSAKGDYGYTF,TGCAGTGCTAAAGGGGACTATGGCTACACCTTC,TRBV20-1,-,TRBJ1-2,-
CASSLESAPMNTEAFF,TGTGCCAGCAGCTTAGAGAGTGCGCCTATGAACACTGAAGCTTTCTTT,TRBV7-8,-,TRBJ1-1,-
CASRLIPHGDNEQFF,TGCGCCAGCAGATTAATACCCCACGGGGACAATGAGCAGTTCTTC,TRBV5-1,-,TRBJ2-1,-
CASSSVEGYEQYF,TGTGCCAGCAGCTCGGTGGAGGGATACGAGCAGTACTTC,TRBV11-3,-,TRBJ2-7,-
CASILQGAHNEQFF,TGTGCCAGCATCTTACAGGGGGCGCACAATGAGCAGTTCTTC,TRBV7-9,-,TRBJ2-1,TRBD1
CASSLQRATQYF,TGTGCCAGCAGCTTACAGCGAGCGACGCAGTATTTT,TRBV7-2,-,TRBJ2-3,-
CASSPQGFDNSPLHF,TGTGCCAGTAGCCCTCAGGGCTTCGATAATTCACCCCTCCACTTT,TRBV19,-,TRBJ1-6,-
CASSQDSSGRGYEQFF,TGTGCCAGCAGCCAAGACTCTAGCGGGAGGGGTTATGAGCAGTTCTTC,TRBV5-4,once,TRBJ2-1,TRBD2
CASTGTGYGYTF,TGTGCCAGCACCGGGACAGGCTATGGCTACACCTTC,TRBV3-1/TRBV3-2,once,TRBJ1-2,TRBD1